The clone carrying this T cell receptor (beta chain) was seen only once. The antigen is undetermined. Measured with immunoSEQ multiplex PCR; TCRdb has only the in-frame clones, and not every one. The sample lists tens of thousands of clones; 80% to 90% were seen once. The CDR3 is 14 amino acids. The V gene lost 5 bases and the J gene lost 6 bases, with 17 bases spanning the gap. Germline CDR1 MNHEY, CDR2 SMNVEV (reference sequence). The data belong to a study of T cell responses to AZD1222 COVID-19 vaccine. Study-level background: Doses given second, at about 4 or about 12 weeks, were pooled. Study observations and caveats: Epitopes outside B.1.351 and B.1.1.7 mutated regions reportedly drew nearly half of spike TCRs. Repertoire sampling happened only post peak T cell response. Clonal diversity was possibly underestimated, and the donors were mostly white British, with more females.

This TCR came from an adult in good health. Material: peripheral blood, obtained on day 0 of AZD1222 vaccination. The chain links TRBV27 to TRBJ2-7, with a possible D match to TRBD1 (6 bases). Written as DNA, the CDR3 is TGTGCCAGCAGTCCTACCGGAACAGGGTCCGAGCAGTACTTC. It is translated as CASSPTGTGSEQYF.